This passage covers 5 T cell receptor beta chains from one sample sequenced in a study of CD8+ T cells in alopecia areata. RNA extraction and reverse transcription yielded cDNA as sequencing template. Method: immunoSEQ multiplex PCR; TCRdb's copy keeps in-frame clones and lacks some. The sample contains 200,000 to 250,000 clones, 55% to 70% of which appear only once. Treatment: oral pan-JAK inhibitor, 5-10 mg twice daily. Sample: CD4+ T cells sorted from blood, taken at week 4, from a patient treated with tofacitinib. These receptors were obtained from a human donor with alopecia areata.

This clone was counted a few times. The CDR3 DNA reads TGTGCCTGGAGTAAAGGGTACGAGCAGTACTTC. It yields the protein CAWSKGYEQYF. The chain is built from TRBV30 and TRBJ2-7, with no clear D. The CDR3 sequence is 11 residues long. The V gene lost 2 bases and the J gene lost 4 bases, with 6 bases spanning the gap. Germline V gene sequence: CDR1 GTSNPN, CDR2 SVGIG (reference sequence). The variable domain in full, with the rest retrieved from reference TRBV30 and TRBJ2-7, is SQTIHQWPATLVQPVGSPLSLECTVEGTSNPNLYWYRQAAGRGLQLLFYSVGIGQISSEVPQNLSASRPQDRQFILSSKKLLLSDSGFYLCAWSKGYEQYFGPGTRLTVT.

This clone appeared a single time. This chain links TRBV5-4 with TRBJ2-5, with 11 bases matching TRBD2. The J segment lost 2 bases and the V segment lost 0 bases, leaving 6 bases of the junction unmatched. Germline-derived CDR1 and CDR2 are SGHNT and YYREEE (reference sequence). The CDR3 has 17 residues. The CDR3 protein is CASSLATASGGQETQYF. Here the CDR3 DNA reads TGTGCCAGCAGCTTGGCCACGGCTAGCGGGGGGCAAGAGACCCAGTACTTC.

This clone was observed a handful of times. The chain carries TRBV29-1 and TRBJ2-1; 9 nucleotides line up with TRBD2. The CDR3 is 16 amino acids. The germline gives CDR1 SQVTM, CDR2 ANQGSEA. With 1 base clipped from V and 3 bases from J, the junction kept 7 bases outside the gene matches. CDR3 sequence: CSVEVASGVYYNEQFF. The CDR3 DNA reads as TGCAGCGTTGAAGTCGCTAGCGGGGTATACTACAATGAGCAGTTCTTC.

J is TRBJ2-5 and V is TRBV11-2; D is perhaps TRBD1 or TRBD2 (6 bases each). The CDR3 loop spans 13 amino acids. V was pared by 5 bases and J by 4 bases, with 11 bases between. Germline V gives CDR1 SGHAT, CDR2 FQNNGV. CDR3 residues: CASSGGPRETQYF. As DNA, the CDR3 is TGTGCCAGCAGCGGGGGGCCGCGAGAGACCCAGTACTTC.

This sequence joins TRBV19 and TRBJ2-1, with TRBD2 identical over 7 bases. The junction had 10 bases not matched to a gene; V was cut back by 7 bases and J by 7 bases. The CDR3 contains 14 residues. Germline CDR1 reads LNHDA; CDR2 reads SQIVND (reference sequence). The CDR3 sequence is CASTKTGGRNEQFF. CDR3 nucleotide sequence: TGTGCCAGTACAAAGACGGGGGGAAGGAATGAGCAGTTCTTC.